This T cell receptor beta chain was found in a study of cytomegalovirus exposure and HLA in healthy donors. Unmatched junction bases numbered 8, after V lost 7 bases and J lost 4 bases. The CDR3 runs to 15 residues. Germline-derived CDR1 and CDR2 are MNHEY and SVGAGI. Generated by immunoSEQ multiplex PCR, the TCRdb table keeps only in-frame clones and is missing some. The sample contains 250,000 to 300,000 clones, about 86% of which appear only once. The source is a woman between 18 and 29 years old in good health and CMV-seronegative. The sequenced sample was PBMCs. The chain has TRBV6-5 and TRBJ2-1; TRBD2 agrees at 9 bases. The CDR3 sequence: CASTHSTSGYNEQFF. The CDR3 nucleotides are TGTGCCAGCACCCACTCCACTAGCGGGTACAATGAGCAGTTCTTC.